The following is a TCR beta chain sequence with its context. Its specificity is not known. Libraries of TCR beta came from iRepertoire HTBI primers plus Arm-PCR of CDR3 regions. TCRdb ran MiXCR on the multiplex PCR reads and lists one entry per CDR3 protein. This table holds some 330,000 distinct CDR3 sequences, roughly 25% found once. The data derive from a study of regulatory T cells in long-lasting Graves disease. Findings and caveats of the study: There were preferences for TRBV28, TRBJ1-2 and TRBJ2-5 in persistent disease.

Time point: persistent/refractory GD, antithyroid drugs over 5 years with positive TRAb. The TCR library was prepared using RNA isolated from PBMCs. Patients came through an endocrinology department, and that department was in Xi'an, China. The V gene end was trimmed by 8 bases and the J gene end by 4 bases; junction bases not matched to a gene: 9. This CDR3 contains 15 residues. Germline V gives CDR1 LNHDA, CDR2 SQIVND (reference sequence). The receptor was isolated from a woman between 40 and 50 years old with Graves disease. The V gene is TRBV19, the J gene TRBJ2-1, with 9 bases fitting TRBD1. This specimen consisted of peripheral blood mononuclear cells (PBMCs), obtained when the disease was refractory, from a patient treated with antithyroid drugs. The CDR3 protein is CASGTGGIIYNEQFF. CDR3 in DNA: TGTGCCAGTGGAACAGGGGGCATTATATACAATGAGCAGTTCTTC.